These 3 T cell receptor beta chains came from one sample sequenced in a study of blood T cell repertoires in COVID-19. The repertoire was sequenced with immunoSEQ multiplex PCR; TCRdb's copy has only in-frame clones and lacks some. The profile shows fewer than 250,000 clones, about 88% of them singletons. Sample: peripheral blood. All receptors derive from a man between 65 and 85 years old with acute or convalescent COVID-19.

This sequence joins TRBV7-3 and TRBJ2-3, with 9 bases identical to TRBD2. V gave up 5 bases and J gave up 4 bases; unmatched junction bases: 4. Germline V gene lookup returns CDR1 SGHTA and CDR2 FQGTGA. The CDR3 loop spans 14 amino acids. CDR3 nucleotides: TGTGCCAGCAGCCAGGGACTAGCTGCAGATACGCAGTATTTT. It translates to CASSQGLAADTQYF.

This chain links TRBV6-5 with TRBJ1-3; D remains ambiguous. V dropped 6 bases and J dropped 7 bases, with 7 bases sitting between them. Per the germline V gene, CDR1 is MNHEY and CDR2 is SVGAGI. The CDR3 has 11 amino acids. CDR3 in amino acids: CASSLTNTIYF. The CDR3 bases are TGTGCCAGCAGCCTAACCAACACCATATATTTT.

This chain links TRBV12-3 or TRBV12-4 with TRBJ2-7, with TRBD1 matching over 9 bases. V was pared by 6 bases and J by 9 bases, with 9 bases of the junction left unmatched. The CDR3 is made up of 13 amino acids. The CDR3 loop reads CASSPGQGVGQYF. Written as DNA, the CDR3 is TGTGCCAGCAGCCCGGGACAGGGAGTGGGGCAGTACTTC.